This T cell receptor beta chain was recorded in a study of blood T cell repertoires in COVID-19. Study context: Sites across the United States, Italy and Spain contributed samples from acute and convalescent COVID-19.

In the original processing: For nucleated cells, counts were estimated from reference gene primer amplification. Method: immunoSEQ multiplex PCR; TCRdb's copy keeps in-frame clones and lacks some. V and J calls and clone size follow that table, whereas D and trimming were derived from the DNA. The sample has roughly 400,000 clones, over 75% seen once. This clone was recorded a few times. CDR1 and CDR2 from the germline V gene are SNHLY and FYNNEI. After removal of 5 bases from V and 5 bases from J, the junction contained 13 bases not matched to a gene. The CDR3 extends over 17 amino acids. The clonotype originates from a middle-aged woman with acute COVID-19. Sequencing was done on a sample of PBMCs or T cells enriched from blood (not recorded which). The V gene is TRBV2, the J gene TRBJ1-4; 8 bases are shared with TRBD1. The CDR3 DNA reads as TGTGCCAGCAGTTTGATGACTTGGGGACAGGTGAATGAAAAACTGTTTTTT. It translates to CASSLMTWGQVNEKLFF.